Included here is one T cell receptor beta chain sequence, with context. No antigen is known for it. Given a much more abundant clone one base away, this may be a read error. TCRdb analysed the multiplex PCR reads with MiXCR anew, one entry per CDR3 protein. Altogether about 130,000 distinct CDR3 sequences are present, less than 20% being singletons, with the ten largest covering less than 4%. Germline V gene data show CDR1 as LNHDA and CDR2 as SQIVND (reference sequence). The CDR3 extends over 18 amino acids. The ends lost 3 bases at V and 0 bases at J; junction bases unmatched: 9. The sample is drawn from a study of breast tumors, draining lymph nodes, adjacent tissues. General study results and limits: Most tumor T cells seemingly derive from lymph node, then expand in tumor. Tumor TCR diversity was below lymph nodes but above nontumor tissue. Compared with basal-like, luminal-like tumors shared significantly more repertoire with nontumor tissue.

Breast cancer patients provided tissue from their axillary draining lymph nodes. The chain is built from TRBV19 and TRBJ2-2; 8 positions match TRBD1. This clonotype was obtained from a female donor with breast cancer. Some clones in this sample may be carry-over from other donors' samples. Sequencing was done on a sample of axillary lymph node tissue. Here the CDR3 reads CASSITLSGQANTGELFF. In nucleotides, the CDR3 is TGTGCCAGTAGTATCACCCTGTCGGGACAGGCGAACACCGGGGAGCTGTTTTTT.